This T cell receptor beta chain was recorded in a study of T cell repertoires in cytomegalovirus infection (dated by TCRdb to about 2019). With respect to the entire study: Alongside well-studied HLA-B-restricted epitopes, the peptide stimulations were aimed at recently identified HLA-C-restricted CMV epitopes, whose presentation resists viral immunomodulation. Donor HLA type was relevant to the analysis, because carriage of CMV infection together with the matching HLA type was indicated by public TCR beta signatures.

Reads for this sample came from an Illumina HiSeq 1500. TCRdb reprocessed the public reads (quality trimming at Q25 with fastp, clone calling with MiXCR) and kept in-frame beta chains. Every CDR3 protein is listed once, alongside the most common genes and DNA of its rows. This sample lists a few hundred thousand distinct CDR3 sequences; almost 40% were detected once. The top ten hold 40% to 60% of the sample. The treatment or condition label here, explained by the study, means: in vitro stimulation with specific CMV peptide epitopes to enrich CMV-specific T cells. The CDR3 holds 12 amino acids from the cysteine to the phenylalanine. The sequence is cut down to CDR3 DNA, 36 bases in frame from base 1. V lost 8 bases and J lost 5 bases; the stretch between them is 12 bases long. Sequences SGHTA (CDR1) and FQGNSA (CDR2) are obtained from the germline V gene. What the work shows at the level of the full study, not this receptor alone: In the ex vivo response, HLA-C-restricted CMV-specific TCR beta clonotypes were dominant, and in two of eight donors the single most frequent clonotype came from this HLA-C-restricted group. In both this cohort and an independent cohort of 352 donors, the cumulative frequency of public TCR beta family members distinguished carriers of CMV infection plus the relevant HLA type.

There are many counts of this clonotype. Its antigen target is currently unknown. The sample holds no much larger clone one base away, and base qualities are not on file. This chain is built from TRBV7-2 and TRBJ1-2; no confident D gene assignment can be made. The TCR was taken from a human donor in good health (CMV status not recorded). Some clones in this sample may be carry-over from other donors' samples. This specimen was cultured PBMCs, taken from culture after CMV antigen stimulation. At the DNA level, the sequence is TGTGCCAGCGCGCACCGTGGGTATGGCTACACCTTC. Its protein product is CASAHRGYGYTF.